The present T cell receptor beta chain was sequenced within a study of PD-1 blockade in classical Hodgkin lymphoma. Study outcomes and limitations: Underlying causes for the observed repertoire differences were not defined, possibly disease activity or prior therapy.

The assay was immunoSEQ multiplex PCR, and TCRdb's table has in-frame clones only and misses some. The sample has fewer than 90,000 clones, roughly 89% seen once; the top ten hold about 20%. V shed 6 bases, J shed 5 bases, and the junction held 6 bases outside the gene matches. The CDR3 is 15 residues long. CDR1 and CDR2 (germline): MNHEY, SVGAGI. Concerning this clone: The antigen is unknown.

The patients all showed relapse after autologous stem cell transplantation, while their brentuximab vedotin exposure varied. This sample comprised peripheral blood mononuclear cells (PBMCs), obtained at baseline. The clonotype originates from a human donor with classical Hodgkin lymphoma. The chain combines TRBV6-5 with TRBJ2-1, with 11 bases identical to TRBD2. DNA for the CDR3: TGTGCCAGCAGATCTCTAGCGGGAGGCGACAATGAGCAGTTCTTC. As protein: CASRSLAGGDNEQFF.